The 20 T cell receptor beta chains below were found in one sample sequenced in a study of CD8 T cells in Susac syndrome. RNA amounts of roughly 0.5 to 1 ug underwent reverse transcription with random hexamers. TCRdb re-called the immunoSEQ multiplex PCR reads through MiXCR, storing one row per CDR3 protein. Among approximately 26,000 distinct CDR3 sequences listed, about 95% were seen once. Sequenced input: CD8+ T cells from PBMCs. The source of these receptors is a human donor in good health.

The rearrangement uses TRBV5-8 and TRBJ2-7; D call uncertain. The germline CDR1 and CDR2 sequences are SGHTS and YDEGEE. V was clipped by 3 bases and J by 2 bases, with 9 bases between them. This CDR3 spans 13 amino acids. The CDR3 here is CASSWGQAYEQYF. In DNA, the CDR3 is TGTGCCAGCAGCTGGGGTCAGGCCTACGAGCAGTACTTC.

The chain carries TRBV7-6 and TRBJ2-7, with TRBD1 matching over 8 bases. In germline, CDR1 is SGHVS, CDR2 FNYEAQ. The ends lost 2 bases at V and 3 bases at J; junction bases unmatched: 3. The CDR3 loop spans 14 amino acids. This CDR3 is CASSLLGQGYEQYF. For the CDR3, the DNA is TGTGCCAGCAGCTTACTCGGACAGGGCTACGAGCAGTACTTC.

As regards this clonotype: At one end, the junction sequence differs from germline, possibly due to a read error. This sequence joins TRBV14 and TRBJ2-1; no reliable D call. The CDR3 totals 14 residues. The germline V gene encodes CDR1 SGHDN and CDR2 FVKESK. CDR3 loop: CANSQLGTYNEQFF. In nucleotides, the CDR3 is TGTGCCAACAGCCAGCTCGGCACCTACAATGAGCAGTTCTTC.

The CDR3 sequence: CASSQDWGSSYEQYF. In nucleotides, the CDR3 is TGTGCCAGCAGCCAAGATTGGGGGAGCTCCTACGAGCAGTACTTC. The V and J genes are TRBV4-2 and TRBJ2-7; D is perhaps TRBD1 or TRBD2 (5 bases each). The germline CDR1 and CDR2 sequences are LGHNA and YNFKEQ. This CDR3 has 15 amino acids. V was cut by 0 bases and J by 0 bases, with 9 bases left in between.

This clonotype was seen only once. The CDR3 sequence: CASSIGGGSSYNEQFF. In DNA, the CDR3 is TGTGCCAGTAGTATCGGCGGGGGGAGCTCCTACAATGAGCAGTTCTTC. This rearrangement joins TRBV19 to TRBJ2-1, with 8 bases lining up with TRBD2. Germline CDR1 reads LNHDA; CDR2 reads SQIVND (reference sequence). V shed 3 bases, J shed 0 bases, and the junction held 4 bases outside the gene matches. CDR3 length equals 16 residues.

V is TRBV4-3 and J is TRBJ1-1; 9 nucleotides line up with TRBD1. V was pared by 0 bases and J by 0 bases, with 5 bases of the junction left unmatched. CDR3 length: 17 amino acids. In germline, CDR1 is LGHNA, CDR2 YSLEER. The DNA for the CDR3 is TGCGCCAGCAGCCAAGAATGGACAGGGGCTATGAACACTGAAGCTTTCTTT. Residues: CASSQEWTGAMNTEAFF.

This chain uses TRBV5-1 with TRBJ2-3; D perhaps matches TRBD2 (5 bases). Germline lookup yields CDR1 SGHRS and CDR2 YFSETQ. The CDR3 loop spans 13 amino acids. Between the trimmed V and J ends, which lost 0 bases and 6 bases, there was a span of 8 bases. The CDR3 DNA reads TGCGCCAGCAGCTTGGGGGGAGAGGATACGCAGTATTTT. Protein product: CASSLGGEDTQYF.

J is TRBJ1-5 and V is TRBV10-3; the D is unclear. Trimming pared 2 bases from V and 0 bases from J, leaving 8 bases between. The CDR3 loop spans 15 amino acids. Germline V gives CDR1 ENHRY, CDR2 SYGVKD. The CDR3 is CAISETGDSNQPQHF. CDR3 DNA: TGTGCCATCAGTGAGACGGGTGATAGCAATCAGCCCCAGCATTTT.

J is TRBJ2-7 and V is TRBV7-9, with a tentative D call TRBD2 (5 bases). Trimming stripped 1 base from V and 3 bases from J, with 10 bases between. Germline values: CDR1 SEHNR, CDR2 FQNEAQ (reference sequence). This CDR3 spans 14 amino acids. The CDR3 DNA reads as TGTGCCAGCAGCTTAGACGGGGTCTTCTACGAGCAGTACTTC. Protein product: CASSLDGVFYEQYF.

V gene TRBV11-2 combines with J gene TRBJ2-7, with 10 bases matching TRBD1. Germline CDR1 reads SGHAT; CDR2 reads FQNNGV. With V trimmed by 5 bases and J by 4 bases, 11 bases remained unmatched. This CDR3 comprises 16 residues. The CDR3 reads CASSGLRDRGFYEQYF. The CDR3 bases are TGTGCCAGCAGCGGGCTCAGGGACAGGGGCTTTTACGAGCAGTACTTC.

The chain has TRBV6-6 and TRBJ1-1; no reliable D call. CDR3 length: 13 residues. Germline V gene lookup returns CDR1 MNHNY and CDR2 SVGAGI (reference sequence). V lost 7 bases, J lost 1 base, and 10 bases lay in between. This CDR3 is CASKRITNTEAFF. The CDR3 DNA reads as TGTGCCAGCAAGAGGATAACGAACACTGAAGCTTTCTTT.

V gene TRBV27 combines with J gene TRBJ2-1; D call uncertain. Germline values: CDR1 MNHEY, CDR2 SMNVEV (reference sequence). The CDR3 has 12 amino acids. The V gene lost 4 bases and the J gene lost 7 bases, with 8 bases spanning the gap. This CDR3 reads CASSYDRNEQFF. For the CDR3, the DNA is TGTGCCAGCAGTTACGATAGAAATGAGCAGTTCTTC.

V gene TRBV9 combines with J gene TRBJ2-3; 14 positions agree with TRBD2. The CDR3 has 16 residues. CDR1 is SGDLS, CDR2 YYNGEE, per germline. The V segment lost 3 bases and the J segment 6 bases; nucleotides outside the gene matches: 6. The CDR3 nucleotides are TGTGCCAGCAGCGCCAGACTAGCGGGGGGGCAGGATACGCAGTATTTT. Encoded protein: CASSARLAGGQDTQYF.

This chain joins TRBV4-3 and TRBJ1-5, with D perhaps matching TRBD1 (5 bases). Germline assignment: CDR1 LGHNA and CDR2 YSLEER. CDR3 length: 15 residues. The V end lost 3 bases, the J end lost 0 bases, and 9 bases lay between the germline ends. In DNA, the CDR3 is TGCGCCAGCAGCCAGGACATACTTAGCAATCAGCCCCAGCATTTT. This translates into CASSQDILSNQPQHF.

This clonotype appeared once. This chain uses TRBV7-2 with TRBJ2-1, with no clear D. Trimming cost V 1 base and J 8 bases, with 9 bases left between them. Germline values: CDR1 SGHTA, CDR2 FQGNSA. The CDR3 spans 13 residues. CDR3 nucleotides: TGTGCCAGCAGCTTAGTCGTTAGGGATGAGCAGTTCTTC. Amino acids: CASSLVVRDEQFF.

DNA for the CDR3: TGTGCCAGCAGTTACCCGGGCAGGGATGGTGAAGCTTTCTTT. The encoded protein is CASSYPGRDGEAFF. The chain uses TRBV12-3 or TRBV12-4 and TRBJ1-1, with D maybe TRBD1 (5 bases). The germline V and J ends were trimmed by 4 bases and 7 bases, with 16 bases remaining between them. The CDR3 covers 14 residues.

The chain couples TRBV7-9 to TRBJ2-7, with D uncertain. Germline CDR1 is SEHNR and CDR2 is FQNEAQ (reference sequence). Trimming shortened V by 5 bases and J by 0 bases, and 2 bases separated the two germline ends. This CDR3 has 11 amino acids. CDR3 sequence reads: CASSHSYEQYF. CDR3 coding DNA: TGTGCCAGCAGCCACTCCTACGAGCAGTACTTC.

This rearrangement joins TRBV27 to TRBJ1-2, with 7 bases lining up with TRBD1. Germline CDR1 is MNHEY and CDR2 is SMNVEV (reference sequence). This CDR3 comprises 13 residues. V dropped 6 bases and J dropped 7; count of bases not matched to a gene: 8. CDR3 coding DNA: TGTGCCAGCAGATATGACAGGGAGAGTGGCTACACCTTC. Amino acids: CASRYDRESGYTF.

The count of this clonotype is one. The rearrangement links TRBV2 to TRBJ1-1; possibly TRBD1 for D (5 bases). This CDR3 spans 13 amino acids. Germline V gene sequence: CDR1 SNHLY, CDR2 FYNNEI. V was cut by 8 bases and J by 5 bases, with 15 bases left in between. The CDR3 region is CASAAGDATEAFF. The CDR3, as DNA: TGTGCCAGCGCGGCGGGGGATGCAACTGAAGCTTTCTTT.

This chain uses TRBV19 with TRBJ2-1; D is unclear. CDR3 size: 12 residues. Germline V CDR1 and CDR2: LNHDA, SQIVND (reference sequence). V lost 3 bases and J lost 4, with 4 bases in between. The CDR3 DNA reads as TGTGCCAGTAGTATGAGGTACAATGAGCAGTTCTTC. Residues: CASSMRYNEQFF. Full variable domain (outside the CDR3, taken from reference TRBV19 and TRBJ2-1): DGGITQSPKYLFRKEGQNVTLSCEQNLNHDAMYWYRQDPGQGLRLIYYSQIVNDFQKGDIAEGYSVSREKKESFPLTVTSAQKNPTAFYLCASSMRYNEQFFGPGTRLTVL.